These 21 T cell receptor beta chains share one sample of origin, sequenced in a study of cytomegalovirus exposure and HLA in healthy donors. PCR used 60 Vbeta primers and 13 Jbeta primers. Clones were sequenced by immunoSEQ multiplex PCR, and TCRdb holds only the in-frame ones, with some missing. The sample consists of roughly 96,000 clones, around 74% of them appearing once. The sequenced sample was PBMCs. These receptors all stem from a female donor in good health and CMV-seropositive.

The CDR3 reads CAWSVPGTNNQPQHF. CDR3 in DNA: TGTGCCTGGAGTGTCCCAGGGACTAACAATCAGCCCCAGCATTTT. The chain links TRBV30 to TRBJ1-5; tentatively, D is TRBD1 (5 bases). CDR1 GTSNPN and CDR2 SVGIG come from the germline V gene (reference sequence). Trimming took 0 bases from V and 3 from J, leaving 12 bases between them. The CDR3 extends over 15 amino acids.

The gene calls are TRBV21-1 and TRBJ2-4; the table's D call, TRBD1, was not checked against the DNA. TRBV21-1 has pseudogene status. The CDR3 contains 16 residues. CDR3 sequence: CASSPRGQGTKNIQYF. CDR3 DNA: TGTGCCAGCAGCCCGAGGGGACAGGGGACCAAAAACATTCAGTACTTC.

Here the CDR3 reads CASSLFGGPGETQYF. The CDR3 DNA reads TGTGCCAGCAGCCTCTTCGGGGGGCCGGGGGAGACCCAGTACTTC. The gene calls are TRBV7-3 and TRBJ2-5; D perhaps matches TRBD2 (7 bases). Per germline, CDR1 SGHTA and CDR2 FQGTGA. The germline V and J ends were trimmed by 5 bases and 5 bases, with 18 bases remaining between them. This CDR3 is 15 amino acids long. Full variable domain (outside the CDR3, taken from reference TRBV7-3 and TRBJ2-5): GAGVSQTPSNKVTEKGKYVELRCDPISGHTALYWYRQSLGQGPEFLIYFQGTGAADDSGLPNDRFFAVRPEGSVSTLKIQRTERGDSAVYLCASSLFGGPGETQYFGPGTRLLVL.

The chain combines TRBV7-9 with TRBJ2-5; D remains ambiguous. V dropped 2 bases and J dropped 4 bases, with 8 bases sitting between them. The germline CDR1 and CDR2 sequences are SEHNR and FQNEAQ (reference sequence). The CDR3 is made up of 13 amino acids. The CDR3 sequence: CASSLNTIETQYF. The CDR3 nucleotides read TGTGCCAGCAGCTTAAACACGATAGAGACCCAGTACTTC.

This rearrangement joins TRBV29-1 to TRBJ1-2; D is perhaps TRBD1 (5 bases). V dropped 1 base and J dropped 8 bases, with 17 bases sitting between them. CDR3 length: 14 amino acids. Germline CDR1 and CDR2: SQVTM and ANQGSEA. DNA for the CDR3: TGCAGCGTTGAAGTCGCAGGGATGGTGTTAGGCTACACCTTC. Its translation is CSVEVAGMVLGYTF.

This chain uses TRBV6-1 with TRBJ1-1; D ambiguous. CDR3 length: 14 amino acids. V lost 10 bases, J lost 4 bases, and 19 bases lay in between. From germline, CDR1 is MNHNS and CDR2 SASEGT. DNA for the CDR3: TGTGCCATAAACGCGGGCCCCTTTGGCACTGAAGCTTTCTTT. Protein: CAINAGPFGTEAFF.

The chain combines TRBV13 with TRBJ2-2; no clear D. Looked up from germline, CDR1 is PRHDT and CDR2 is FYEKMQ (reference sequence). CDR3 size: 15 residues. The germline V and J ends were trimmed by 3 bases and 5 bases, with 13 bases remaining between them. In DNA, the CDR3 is TGTGCCAGCAGCTTGGGCTATCTTTCAACCGGGGAGCTGTTTTTT. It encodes CASSLGYLSTGELFF.

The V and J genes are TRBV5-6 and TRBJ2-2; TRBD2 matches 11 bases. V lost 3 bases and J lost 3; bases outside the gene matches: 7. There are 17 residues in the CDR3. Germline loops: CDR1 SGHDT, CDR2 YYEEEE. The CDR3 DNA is TGTGCCAGCAGCTCCTGGACTAGCGGGTGGGACACCGGGGAGCTGTTTTTT. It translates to CASSSWTSGWDTGELFF.

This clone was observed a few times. This chain's CDR3 is CASSDSYQPQHF. Here the CDR3 DNA reads TGTGCCAGCAGCGACAGCTATCAGCCCCAGCATTTT. The V call is TRBV7-2, the J call TRBJ1-5; tentative D call: TRBD1 (5 bases). Germline CDR1 and CDR2: SGHTA and FQGNSA. Trimming pared 5 bases from V and 5 bases from J, leaving 7 bases between. The CDR3 sequence is 12 residues long. Looking up the rest from reference TRBV7-2 and TRBJ1-5 gives the full variable domain: GAGVSQSPSNKVTEKGKDVELRCDPISGHTALYWYRQSLGQGLEFLIYFQGNSAPDKSGLPSDRFSAERTGGSVSTLTIQRTQQEDSAVYLCASSDSYQPQHFGDGTRLSIL.

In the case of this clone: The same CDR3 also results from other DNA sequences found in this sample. The CDR3 DNA reads as TGTGCCAGCAGTCTGGACAGCTCCTACGAGCAGTACTTC. Its translation is CASSLDSSYEQYF. The V and J genes are TRBV28 and TRBJ2-7, with D possibly TRBD1 on 6 matching bases. Germline lookup yields CDR1 MDHEN and CDR2 SYDVKM. V dropped 5 bases and J dropped 0 bases, with 8 bases sitting between them. The CDR3 consists of 13 residues. Supplemented by reference TRBV28 and TRBJ2-7, the full variable domain reads DVKVTQSSRYLVKRTGEKVFLECVQDMDHENMFWYRQDPGLGLRLIYFSYDVKMKEKGDIPEGYSVSREKKERFSLILESASTNQTSMYLCASSLDSSYEQYFGPGTRLTVT.

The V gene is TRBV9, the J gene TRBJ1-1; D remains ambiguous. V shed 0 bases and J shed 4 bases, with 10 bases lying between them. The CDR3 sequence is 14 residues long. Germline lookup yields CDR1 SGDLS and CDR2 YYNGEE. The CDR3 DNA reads TGTGCCAGCAGCGTAGAGCAAATGAGCACTGAAGCTTTCTTT. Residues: CASSVEQMSTEAFF. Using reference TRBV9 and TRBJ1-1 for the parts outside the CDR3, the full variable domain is DSGVTQTPKHLITATGQRVTLRCSPRSGDLSVYWYQQSLDQGLQFLIQYYNGEERAKGNILERFSAQQFPDLHSELNLSSLELGDSALYFCASSVEQMSTEAFFGQGTRLTVV.

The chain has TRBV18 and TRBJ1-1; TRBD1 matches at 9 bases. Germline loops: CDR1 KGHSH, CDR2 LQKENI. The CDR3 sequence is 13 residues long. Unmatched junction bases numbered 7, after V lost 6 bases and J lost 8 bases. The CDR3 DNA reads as TGTGCCAGCTCGGACAGGGGTGGTGGGGAAGCTTTCTTT. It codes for CASSDRGGGEAFF.

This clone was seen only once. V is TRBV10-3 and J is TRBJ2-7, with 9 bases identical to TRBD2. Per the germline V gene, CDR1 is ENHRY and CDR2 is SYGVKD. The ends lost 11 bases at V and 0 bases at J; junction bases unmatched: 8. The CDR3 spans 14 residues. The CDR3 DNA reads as TGTGCCGCAGCGCGGGAGGGGAGCTCCTACGAGCAGTACTTC. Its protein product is CAAAREGSSYEQYF.

The CDR3 sequence is CASSQDGEGGPYNEQFF. The DNA for the CDR3 is TGCGCCAGCAGCCAAGATGGGGAGGGGGGGCCCTACAATGAGCAGTTCTTC. The chain joins TRBV4-1 to TRBJ2-1; weak D call: TRBD2 (7 bases). Per germline, CDR1 MGHRA and CDR2 YSYEKL. The CDR3 length is 17 residues. The V gene lost 0 bases and the J gene lost 2 bases, with 14 bases spanning the gap.

Here the CDR3 reads CASARDRVNSPLHF. CDR3 DNA sequence: TGTGCCTCCGCCCGGGACAGGGTCAATTCACCCCTCCACTTT. This chain links TRBV10-3 with TRBJ1-6; 9 bases match TRBD1. This CDR3 comprises 14 residues. The germline CDR1 and CDR2 sequences are ENHRY and SYGVKD. Trimming removed 11 bases from V and 7 bases from J; junction bases left unmatched: 9.

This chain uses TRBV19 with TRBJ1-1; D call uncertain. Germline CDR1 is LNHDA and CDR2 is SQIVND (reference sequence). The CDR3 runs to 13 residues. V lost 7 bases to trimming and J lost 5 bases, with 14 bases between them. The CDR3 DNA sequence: TGTGCCAGTACCCGACCAAGGAGTACTGAAGCTTTCTTT. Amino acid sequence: CASTRPRSTEAFF.

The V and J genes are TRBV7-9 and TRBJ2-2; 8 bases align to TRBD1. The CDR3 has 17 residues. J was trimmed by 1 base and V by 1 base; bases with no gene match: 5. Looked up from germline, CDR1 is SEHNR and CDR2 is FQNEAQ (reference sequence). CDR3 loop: CASSLGRGQVNTGELFF. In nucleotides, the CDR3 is TGTGCCAGCAGCTTAGGAAGGGGACAGGTGAACACCGGGGAGCTGTTTTTT. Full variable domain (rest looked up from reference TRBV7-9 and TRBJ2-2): DTGVSQNPRHKITKRGQNVTFRCDPISEHNRLYWYRQTLGQGPEFLTYFQNEAQLEKSRLLSDRFSAERPKGSFSTLEIQRTEQGDSAMYLCASSLGRGQVNTGELFFGEGSRLTVL.

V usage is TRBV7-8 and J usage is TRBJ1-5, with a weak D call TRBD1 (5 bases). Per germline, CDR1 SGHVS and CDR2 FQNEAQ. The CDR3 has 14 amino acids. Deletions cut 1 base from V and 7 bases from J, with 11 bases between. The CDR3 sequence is CASSLEGSRQPQHF. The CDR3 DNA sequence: TGTGCCAGCAGCTTAGAGGGGTCACGGCAGCCCCAGCATTTT.

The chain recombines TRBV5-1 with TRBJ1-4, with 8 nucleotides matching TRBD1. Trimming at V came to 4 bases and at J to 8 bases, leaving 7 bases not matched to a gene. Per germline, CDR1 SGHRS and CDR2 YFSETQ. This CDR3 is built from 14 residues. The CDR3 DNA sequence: TGCGCCAGCAGCCTTGACAGGGGTCGGGAAAAACTGTTTTTT. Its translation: CASSLDRGREKLFF. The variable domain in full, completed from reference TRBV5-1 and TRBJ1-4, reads KAGVTQTPRYLIKTRGQQVTLSCSPISGHRSVSWYQQTPGQGLQFLFEYFSETQRNKGNFPGRFSGRQFSNSRSEMNVSTLELGDSALYLCASSLDRGREKLFFGSGTQLSVL.

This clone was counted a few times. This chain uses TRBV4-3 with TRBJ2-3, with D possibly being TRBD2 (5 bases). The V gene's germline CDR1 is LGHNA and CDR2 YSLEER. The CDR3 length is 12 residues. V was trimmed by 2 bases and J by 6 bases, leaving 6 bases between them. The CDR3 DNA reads TGCGCCAGCAGCCAAACTAGGGATACGCAGTATTTT. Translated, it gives CASSQTRDTQYF.

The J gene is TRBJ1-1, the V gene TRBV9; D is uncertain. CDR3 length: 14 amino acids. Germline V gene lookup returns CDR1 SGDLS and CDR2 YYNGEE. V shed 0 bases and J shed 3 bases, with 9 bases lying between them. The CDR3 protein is CASSVATAYTEAFF. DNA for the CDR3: TGTGCCAGCAGCGTAGCCACAGCTTACACTGAAGCTTTCTTT.